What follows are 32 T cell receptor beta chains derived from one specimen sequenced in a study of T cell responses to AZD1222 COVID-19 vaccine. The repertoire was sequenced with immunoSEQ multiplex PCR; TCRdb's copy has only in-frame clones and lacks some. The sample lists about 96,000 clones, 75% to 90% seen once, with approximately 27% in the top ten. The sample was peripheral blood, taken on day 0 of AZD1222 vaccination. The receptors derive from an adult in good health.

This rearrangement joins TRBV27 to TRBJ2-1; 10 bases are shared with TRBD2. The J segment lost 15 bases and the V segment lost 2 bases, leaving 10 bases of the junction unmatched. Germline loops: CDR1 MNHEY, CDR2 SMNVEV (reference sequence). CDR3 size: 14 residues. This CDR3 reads CASSLLAGVGSRFF. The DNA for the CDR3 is TGTGCCAGCAGTTTACTAGCGGGAGTCGGTTCGCGGTTCTTC.

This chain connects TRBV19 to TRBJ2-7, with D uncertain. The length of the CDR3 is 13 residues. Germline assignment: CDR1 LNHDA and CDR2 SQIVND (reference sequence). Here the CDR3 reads CAGSREKSYEQYF. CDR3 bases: TGTGCTGGAAGTAGGGAAAAGTCCTACGAGCAGTACTTC.

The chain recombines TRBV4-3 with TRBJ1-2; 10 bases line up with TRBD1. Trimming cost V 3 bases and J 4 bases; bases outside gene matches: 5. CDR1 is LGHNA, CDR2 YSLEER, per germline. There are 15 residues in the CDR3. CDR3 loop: CASSHRTGGAYGYTF. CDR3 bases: TGCGCCAGCAGCCATAGGACAGGGGGGGCCTATGGCTACACCTTC.

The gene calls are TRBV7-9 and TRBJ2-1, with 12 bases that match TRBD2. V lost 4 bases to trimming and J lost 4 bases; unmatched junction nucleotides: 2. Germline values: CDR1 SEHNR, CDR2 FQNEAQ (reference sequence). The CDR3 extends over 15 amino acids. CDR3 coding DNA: TGTGCCAGCAGCTGGACTAGCGGGACATACAATGAGCAGTTCTTC. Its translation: CASSWTSGTYNEQFF.

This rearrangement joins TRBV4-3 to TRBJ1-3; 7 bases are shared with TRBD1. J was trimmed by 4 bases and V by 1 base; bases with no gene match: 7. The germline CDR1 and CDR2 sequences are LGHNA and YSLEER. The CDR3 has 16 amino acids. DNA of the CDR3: TGCGCCAGCAGCCAAGGGCAGGGGGTCAACGGAAACACCATATATTTT. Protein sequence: CASSQGQGVNGNTIYF.

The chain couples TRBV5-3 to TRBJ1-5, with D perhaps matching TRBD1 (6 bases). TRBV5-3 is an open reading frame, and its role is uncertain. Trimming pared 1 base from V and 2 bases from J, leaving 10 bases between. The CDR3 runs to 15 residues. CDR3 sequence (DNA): TGTGCCAGAAGCTTGACAGGGCCGGGCAATCAGCCCCAGCATTTT. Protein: CARSLTGPGNQPQHF.

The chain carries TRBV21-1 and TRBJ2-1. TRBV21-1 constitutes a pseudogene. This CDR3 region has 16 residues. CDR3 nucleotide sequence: TGTGCCAGCAGCCTCCCGGGCAAACCCACTTACAATGAGCAGTTCTTC. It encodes CASSLPGKPTYNEQFF.

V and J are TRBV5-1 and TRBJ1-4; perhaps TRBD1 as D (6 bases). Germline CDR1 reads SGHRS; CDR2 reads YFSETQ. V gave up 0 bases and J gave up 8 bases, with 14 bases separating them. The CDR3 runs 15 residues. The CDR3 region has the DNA TGCGCCAGCAGCTTGGCGGGGGCACCCGGAGAAAAACTGTTTTTT. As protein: CASSLAGAPGEKLFF.

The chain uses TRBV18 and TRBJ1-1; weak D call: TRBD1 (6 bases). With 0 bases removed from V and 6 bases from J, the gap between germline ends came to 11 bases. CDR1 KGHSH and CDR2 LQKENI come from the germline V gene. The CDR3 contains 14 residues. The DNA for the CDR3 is TGTGCCAGCTCACCACCGACAGGCGCGGCTGAAGCTTTCTTT. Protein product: CASSPPTGAAEAFF.

The CDR3 nucleotides read TGTGCCTGGAGTTTTAGGAGGGCAGAGACCCAGTACTTC. This encodes CAWSFRRAETQYF. The chain uses TRBV30 and TRBJ2-5; D perhaps matches TRBD2 (6 bases). V was shortened by 2 bases and J by 4 bases, with 11 bases between the two germline ends. The CDR3 has 13 residues. CDR1 and CDR2 from the germline V gene are GTSNPN and SVGIG (reference sequence).

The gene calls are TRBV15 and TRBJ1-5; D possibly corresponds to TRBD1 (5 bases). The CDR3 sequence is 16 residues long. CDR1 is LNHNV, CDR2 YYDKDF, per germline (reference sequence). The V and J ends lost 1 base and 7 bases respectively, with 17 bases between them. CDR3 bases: TGTGCCACCAGCAGAGGGGGACGGGCCGAGCGGCAGCCCCAGCATTTT. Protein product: CATSRGGRAERQPQHF.

CDR3 protein: CATSREPGSSGNTIYF. In nucleotides, the CDR3 is TGTGCCACCAGCAGAGAACCGGGGTCCTCTGGAAACACCATATATTTT. The genes are TRBV15 and TRBJ1-3; D unclear. Trimming shortened V by 0 bases and J by 0 bases, and 9 bases separated the two germline ends. CDR1 and CDR2 (germline): LNHNV, YYDKDF (reference sequence). The CDR3 is 16 amino acids.

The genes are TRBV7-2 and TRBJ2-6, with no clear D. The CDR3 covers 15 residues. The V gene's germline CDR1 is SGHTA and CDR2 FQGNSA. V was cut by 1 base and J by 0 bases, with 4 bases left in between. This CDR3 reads CASSLGSSGANVLTF. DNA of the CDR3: TGTGCCAGCAGCTTAGGGAGCTCTGGGGCCAACGTCCTGACTTTC.

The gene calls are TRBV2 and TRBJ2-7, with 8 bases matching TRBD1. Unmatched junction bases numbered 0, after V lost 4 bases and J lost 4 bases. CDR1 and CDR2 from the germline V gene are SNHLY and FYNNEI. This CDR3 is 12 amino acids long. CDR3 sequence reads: CASSGTGYEQYF. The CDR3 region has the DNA TGTGCCAGCAGTGGGACAGGGTACGAGCAGTACTTC.

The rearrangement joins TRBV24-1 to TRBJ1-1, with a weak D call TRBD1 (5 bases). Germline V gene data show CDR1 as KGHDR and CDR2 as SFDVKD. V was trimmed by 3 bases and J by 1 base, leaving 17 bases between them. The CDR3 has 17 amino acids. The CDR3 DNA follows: TGTGCCACCAGTGATGGGGGACTGCTTGGGGGGAACACTGAAGCTTTCTTT. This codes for CATSDGGLLGGNTEAFF.

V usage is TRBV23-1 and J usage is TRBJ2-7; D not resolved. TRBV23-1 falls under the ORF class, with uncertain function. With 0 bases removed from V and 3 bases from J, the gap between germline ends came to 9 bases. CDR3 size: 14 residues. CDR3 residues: CASSQSQYYYEQYF. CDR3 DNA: TGCGCCAGCAGTCAATCACAATACTACTACGAGCAGTACTTC.

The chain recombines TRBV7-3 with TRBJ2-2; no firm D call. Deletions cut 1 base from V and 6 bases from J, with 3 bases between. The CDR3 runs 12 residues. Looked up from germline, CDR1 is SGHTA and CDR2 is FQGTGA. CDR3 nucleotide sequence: TGTGCCAGCAGCTTAAGTCCCGGGGAGCTGTTTTTT. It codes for CASSLSPGELFF.

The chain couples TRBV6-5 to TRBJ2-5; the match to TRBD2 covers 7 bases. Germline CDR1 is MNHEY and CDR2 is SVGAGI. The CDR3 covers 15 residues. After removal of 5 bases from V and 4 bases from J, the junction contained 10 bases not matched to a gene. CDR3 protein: CASSKLALEGETQYF. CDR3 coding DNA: TGTGCCAGCAGTAAACTAGCGCTAGAAGGAGAGACCCAGTACTTC.

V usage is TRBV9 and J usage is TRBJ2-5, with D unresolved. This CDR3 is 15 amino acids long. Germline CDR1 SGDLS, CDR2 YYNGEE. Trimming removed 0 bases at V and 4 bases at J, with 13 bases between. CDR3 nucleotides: TGTGCCAGCAGCGTAGTGACCCCCCTGGGAGAGACCCAGTACTTC. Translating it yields CASSVVTPLGETQYF.

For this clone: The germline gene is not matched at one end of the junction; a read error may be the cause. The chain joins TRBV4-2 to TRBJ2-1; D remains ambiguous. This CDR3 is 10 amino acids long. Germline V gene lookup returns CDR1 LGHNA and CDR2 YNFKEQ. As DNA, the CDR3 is TGTGCCAGCAGCCAAGAGATCCTACTCTTC. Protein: CASSQEILLF.

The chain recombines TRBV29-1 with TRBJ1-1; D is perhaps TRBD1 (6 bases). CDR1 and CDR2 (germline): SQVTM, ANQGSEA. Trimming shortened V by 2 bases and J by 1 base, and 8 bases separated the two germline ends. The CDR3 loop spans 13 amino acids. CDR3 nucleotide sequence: TGCAGCGTTGAACCGACAGGGAACACTGAAGCTTTCTTT. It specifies CSVEPTGNTEAFF.

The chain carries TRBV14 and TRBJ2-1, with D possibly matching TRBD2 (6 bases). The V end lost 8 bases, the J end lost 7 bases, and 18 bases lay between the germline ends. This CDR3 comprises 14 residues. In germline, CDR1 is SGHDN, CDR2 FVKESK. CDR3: CASCRDSNGNEQFF. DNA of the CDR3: TGTGCCAGCTGCCGGGACTCCAACGGGAATGAGCAGTTCTTC.

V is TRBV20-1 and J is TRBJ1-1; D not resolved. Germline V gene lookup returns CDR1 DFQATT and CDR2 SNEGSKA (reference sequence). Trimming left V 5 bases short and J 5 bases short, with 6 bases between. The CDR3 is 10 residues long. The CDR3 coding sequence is TGCAGTGCTCCGGGAACTGAAGCTTTCTTT. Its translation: CSAPGTEAFF.

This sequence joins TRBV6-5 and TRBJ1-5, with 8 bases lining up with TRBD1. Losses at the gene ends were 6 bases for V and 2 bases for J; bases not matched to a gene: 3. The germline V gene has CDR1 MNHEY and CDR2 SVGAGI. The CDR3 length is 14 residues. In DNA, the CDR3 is TGTGCCAGCAGGGGACAGGTCGGCAATCAGCCCCAGCATTTT. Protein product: CASRGQVGNQPQHF.

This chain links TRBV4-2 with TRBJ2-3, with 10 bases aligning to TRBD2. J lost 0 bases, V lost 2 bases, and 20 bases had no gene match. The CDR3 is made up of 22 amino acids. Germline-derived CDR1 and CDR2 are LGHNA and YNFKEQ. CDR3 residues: CASSQMVRGGGTAGGSTDTQYF. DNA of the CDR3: TGTGCCAGCAGCCAAATGGTCCGTGGGGGTGGTACAGCGGGAGGGAGCACAGATACGCAGTATTTT.

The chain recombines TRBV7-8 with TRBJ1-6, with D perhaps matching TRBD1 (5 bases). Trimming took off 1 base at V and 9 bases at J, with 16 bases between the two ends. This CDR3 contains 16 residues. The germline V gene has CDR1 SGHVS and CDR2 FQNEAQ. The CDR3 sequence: CASSLESRAAGSPLHF. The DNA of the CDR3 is TGTGCCAGCAGCTTAGAAAGCAGGGCGGCCGGTTCACCCCTCCACTTT.

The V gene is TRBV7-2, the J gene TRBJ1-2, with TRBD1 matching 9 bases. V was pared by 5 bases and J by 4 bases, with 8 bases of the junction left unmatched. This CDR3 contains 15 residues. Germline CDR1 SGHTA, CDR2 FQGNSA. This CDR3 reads CASSPLLQGAYGYTF. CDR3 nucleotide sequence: TGTGCCAGCAGCCCCCTCTTACAGGGGGCCTATGGCTACACCTTC.

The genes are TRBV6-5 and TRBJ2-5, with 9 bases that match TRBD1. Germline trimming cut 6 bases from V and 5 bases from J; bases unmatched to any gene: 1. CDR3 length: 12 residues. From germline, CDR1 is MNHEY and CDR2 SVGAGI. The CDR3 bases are TGTGCCAGCAGAGGGACAGGGGAGACCCAGTACTTC. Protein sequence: CASRGTGETQYF.

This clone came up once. DNA for the CDR3: TGCGCCAGCAGCCAGCGCGGGGCATCCACAGATACGCAGTATTTT. This translates into CASSQRGASTDTQYF. V gene TRBV4-3 combines with J gene TRBJ2-3; D may be TRBD2 (6 bases). The germline gives CDR1 LGHNA, CDR2 YSLEER. CDR3 length: 15 amino acids. V dropped 3 bases and J dropped 2 bases, with 12 bases sitting between them.

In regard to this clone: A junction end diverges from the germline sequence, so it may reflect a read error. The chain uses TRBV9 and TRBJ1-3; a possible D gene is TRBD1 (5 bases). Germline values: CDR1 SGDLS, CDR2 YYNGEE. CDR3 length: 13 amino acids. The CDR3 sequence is CASSEPDSPNPDF. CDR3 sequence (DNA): TGTGCCAGCAGCGAGCCCGACAGTCCCAACCCAGATTTT. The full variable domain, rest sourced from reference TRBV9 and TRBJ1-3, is DSGVTQTPKHLITATGQRVTLRCSPRSGDLSVYWYQQSLDQGLQFLIQYYNGEERAKGNILERFSAQQFPDLHSELNLSSLELGDSALYFCASSEPDSPNPDFGEGSWLTVV.

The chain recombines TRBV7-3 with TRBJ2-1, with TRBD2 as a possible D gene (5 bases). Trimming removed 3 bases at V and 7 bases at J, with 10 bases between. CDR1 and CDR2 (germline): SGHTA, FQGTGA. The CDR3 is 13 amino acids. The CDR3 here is CASSFLLENEQFF. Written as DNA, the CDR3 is TGTGCCAGCAGCTTCCTACTAGAGAATGAGCAGTTCTTC.

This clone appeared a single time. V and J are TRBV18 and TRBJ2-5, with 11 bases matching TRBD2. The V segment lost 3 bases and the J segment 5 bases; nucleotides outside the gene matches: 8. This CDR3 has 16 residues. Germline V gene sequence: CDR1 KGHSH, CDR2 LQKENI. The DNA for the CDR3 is TGTGCCAGCTCACCTCCCCTAGCGGGAGGTCGGGAGACCCAGTACTTC. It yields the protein CASSPPLAGGRETQYF.